This entry concerns a single T cell receptor beta chain. Its antigen has not been determined. It has no much larger one-base neighbor in the sample; base qualities were not kept. Collaborating institutions collected whole blood in K2EDTA tubes following their own protocols. For TCRbeta analysis, collaborators shipped samples in one of three forms: frozen whole blood, isolated PBMCs, or DNA extracted from either of those sample types. This entry comes from a study of blood T cell repertoires in COVID-19 (TCRdb year 2020). In terms of the full investigation: Samples covering the acute and convalescent phases of COVID-19 were provided by collaborators in the United States, Italy and Spain. The prospective study material was composed of cDNA or gDNA derived from T cells, B-cell-depleted T cells, or PBMCs. Deeply sampled blood TCRbeta repertoires from subjects exposed to, actively infected with, or recovered from COVID-19 were included in the dataset. A freely available public database, intended as a resource for researchers studying the immune response to SARS-CoV-2, is where the repertoires were released. The samples were drawn from the first 160 participants of the ongoing ImmuneRACE study and from some 1,300 subjects provided by 6 global collaborators. Sample metadata almost always included a de-identified subject ID, COVID-19 status, age in years and sex. HLA class I and class II types, where available, came from metadata supplied by the sample provider rather than from assay-based typing. Broader findings and caveats from the paper: How much clinical and demographic metadata was included differed by source and by participant, and the metadata was provided uncurated.

V and J are trimmed by 0 bases and 5 bases, and the gene matches miss 10 bases of the junction. CDR3 length: 17 amino acids, cysteine to phenylalanine. Only the CDR3 region is kept as DNA, spanning 51 bases read in frame from base 1. The germline V gene (reference sequence) gives CDR1 as SEHNR and CDR2 as FQNEAQ. TCRbeta CDR3 regions were amplified from genomic DNA using the immunoSEQ Assay, a bias-controlled multiplex PCR. The authors' pipeline ran thus. Nucleated cell counts per sample were estimated from amplification of reference gene primers within the assay. To quantify the absolute abundance of each unique TCRbeta CDR3 rearrangement, sequence reads were collapsed and filtered. Productive Simpson clonality was computed per sample as the square root of Simpson's diversity index over productive rearrangements. TCRdb re-hosts the immuneACCESS table, in-frame sequences only. Its copies lack some clones; in the studies checked, an unresolved V gene accounts for under half of them, and the cause for the rest is not known. That table gives V, J and clone size, and the DNA gave D and trimming. The table for this sample lists more than 90,000 clones; roughly 70% of them were counted only once. Of the sample, just under 25% is held by the ten largest clones.

The rearranged chain carries TRBV7-9 and TRBJ1-2; TRBD1 matches 9 bases in the middle. The sample taken for sequencing was peripheral blood. This clonotype was sampled from a woman aged 60-75 years in a cohort sampled during active or convalescent COVID-19. The CDR3 in this case is CASSLAAQGQGSYGYTF. The nucleotide sequence is given as TGTGCCAGCAGCTTAGCGGCTCAAGGACAGGGGTCGTATGGCTACACCTTC.